The 7 T cell receptor beta chains given below trace back to one sample, sequenced in a study of blood T cell repertoires in COVID-19. The repertoire was sequenced with immunoSEQ multiplex PCR; TCRdb's copy has only in-frame clones and lacks some. The sample records some 75,000 clones, about 88% being singletons. Sequenced input: peripheral blood. Receptors were obtained from a man aged 65 to 79 with active or convalescent COVID-19.

The chain uses TRBV2 and TRBJ1-6; the D gene is possibly TRBD1 (5 bases). CDR1 SNHLY and CDR2 FYNNEI come from the germline V gene. The CDR3 is 15 residues long. V lost 6 bases, J lost 7 bases, and 16 bases lay in between. DNA for the CDR3: TGTGCCAGCAGAGTACCGGGACTGGGGAATTCACCCCTCCACTTT. It translates to CASRVPGLGNSPLHF.

Turning to this clone: Other DNA sequences in the sample encode the same CDR3. The chain uses TRBV19 and TRBJ1-6; D is unclear. Trimming took 1 base from V and 8 from J, leaving 6 bases between them. This CDR3 has 13 residues. Germline loops: CDR1 LNHDA, CDR2 SQIVND (reference sequence). The CDR3 DNA sequence: TGTGCCAGTAGTATAGGCGGGGATTCACCCCTCCACTTT. Its translation: CASSIGGDSPLHF. The whole variable domain, filled in from reference TRBV19 and TRBJ1-6, reads DGGITQSPKYLFRKEGQNVTLSCEQNLNHDAMYWYRQDPGQGLRLIYYSQIVNDFQKGDIAEGYSVSREKKESFPLTVTSAQKNPTAFYLCASSIGGDSPLHFGNGTRLTVT.

The chain combines TRBV5-4 with TRBJ2-5; 8 bases are shared with TRBD2. V was pared by 6 bases and J by 6 bases, with 16 bases of the junction left unmatched. The CDR3 sequence is 16 residues long. Looked up from germline, CDR1 is SGHNT and CDR2 is YYREEE (reference sequence). This CDR3 reads CASTKGGGQIEKTQYF. Here the CDR3 DNA reads TGTGCCAGCACCAAAGGCGGGGGGCAAATCGAAAAGACCCAGTACTTC.

This sequence joins TRBV7-6 and TRBJ2-5, with TRBD1 matching 8 bases. Germline V gene sequence: CDR1 SGHVS, CDR2 FNYEAQ. CDR3 size: 16 residues. J gave up 4 bases and V 5 bases, and 12 bases lay outside the gene matches. CDR3 sequence reads: CASSLHFGTGLETQYF. CDR3 DNA sequence: TGTGCCAGCAGCCTACACTTCGGGACAGGCCTAGAGACCCAGTACTTC.

This clone occurred a few times. The CDR3 sequence: CASSPPAGVLSYNSPLHF. The CDR3 region has the DNA TGTGCCAGCAGTCCCCCGGCGGGGGTCCTCTCCTATAATTCACCCCTCCACTTT. The chain has TRBV28 and TRBJ1-6; weak D call: TRBD1 (5 bases). CDR1 is MDHEN, CDR2 SYDVKM, per germline. Trimming pared 5 bases from V and 0 bases from J, leaving 17 bases between. The CDR3 runs to 18 residues.

The chain employs TRBV5-1 and TRBJ1-2; 7 nucleotides line up with TRBD1. Germline lookup yields CDR1 SGHRS and CDR2 YFSETQ. J was trimmed by 2 bases and V by 4 bases; bases with no gene match: 11. The CDR3 runs to 16 residues. The CDR3: CASSPSRDRANYGYTF. The CDR3 DNA reads as TGCGCCAGCAGCCCTAGCCGGGACAGAGCAAACTATGGCTACACCTTC.

The chain joins TRBV6-5 to TRBJ1-5; no reliable D call. Per the germline V gene, CDR1 is MNHEY and CDR2 is SVGAGI. Trimming took 6 bases from V and 3 from J, leaving 12 bases between them. The CDR3 is made up of 14 amino acids. CDR3 DNA: TGTGCCAGCAGCTCCCGGGGTTCCAATCAGCCCCAGCATTTT. Translation: CASSSRGSNQPQHF.